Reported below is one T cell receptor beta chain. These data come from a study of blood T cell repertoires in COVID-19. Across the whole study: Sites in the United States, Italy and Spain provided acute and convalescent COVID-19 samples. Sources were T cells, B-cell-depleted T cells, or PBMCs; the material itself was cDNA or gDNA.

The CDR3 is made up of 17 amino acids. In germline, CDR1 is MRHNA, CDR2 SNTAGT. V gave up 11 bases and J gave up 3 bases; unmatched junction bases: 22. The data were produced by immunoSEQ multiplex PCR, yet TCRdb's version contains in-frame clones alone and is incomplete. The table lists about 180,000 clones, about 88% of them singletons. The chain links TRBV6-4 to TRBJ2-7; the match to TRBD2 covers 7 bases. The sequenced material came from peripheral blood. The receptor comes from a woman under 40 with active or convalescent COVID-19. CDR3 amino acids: CAPWETSAEPQVYEQYF. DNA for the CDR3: TGTGCCCCGTGGGAAACTAGCGCCGAGCCCCAGGTCTACGAGCAGTACTTC.